These 10 T cell receptor beta chains came from one sample sequenced in a study of T cell changes during pregnancy in multiple sclerosis. Sequenced by immunoSEQ multiplex PCR; TCRdb stores in-frame clones only, minus some. This sample has about 48,000 clones, with over 85% found just once. The sample consisted of CD4+ T cells from peripheral blood mononuclear cells, taken in the first trimester of pregnancy. The source is a female donor with multiple sclerosis, enrolled in a pregnancy study.

The rearrangement joins TRBV19 to TRBJ2-5; TRBD2 aligns across 12 bases. CDR1 and CDR2 from the germline V gene are LNHDA and SQIVND (reference sequence). The CDR3 extends over 16 amino acids. Losses at the gene ends were 3 bases for V and 5 bases for J; bases not matched to a gene: 7. In DNA, the CDR3 is TGTGCCAGTAGTATCTCTAGCGGGGGGGCTTGGGAGACCCAGTACTTC. Protein sequence: CASSISSGGAWETQYF.

The chain links TRBV6-4 to TRBJ2-3; D may be TRBD2 (6 bases). The CDR3 extends over 15 amino acids. V lost 2 bases and J 0 bases, leaving 9 bases between the germline ends. Germline V gene lookup returns CDR1 MRHNA and CDR2 SNTAGT. The CDR3 reads CASSDGGMSTDTQYF. CDR3 sequence (DNA): TGTGCCAGCAGTGACGGCGGGATGAGCACAGATACGCAGTATTTT.

The V and J genes are TRBV29-1 and TRBJ2-1; D unresolved. The germline gives CDR1 SQVTM, CDR2 ANQGSEA. V was clipped by 6 bases and J by 0 bases, with 15 bases between them. CDR3 length equals 15 residues. CDR3 residues: CSVGRRTSSYNEQFF. The CDR3 nucleotides are TGCAGCGTGGGCAGGCGAACGTCCTCCTACAATGAGCAGTTCTTC.

V and J are TRBV5-1 and TRBJ2-3; 10 positions agree with TRBD2. The junction had 11 bases not matched to a gene; V was cut back by 4 bases and J by 0 bases. Looked up from germline, CDR1 is SGHRS and CDR2 is YFSETQ. There are 18 residues in the CDR3. This chain's CDR3 is CASSLLAGALTSTDTQYF. The DNA of the CDR3 is TGCGCCAGCAGCCTTCTAGCGGGGGCATTAACTAGCACAGATACGCAGTATTTT.

V gene TRBV7-9 combines with J gene TRBJ2-7; D not resolved. The CDR3 consists of 12 residues. Trimming stripped 1 base from V and 5 bases from J, with 6 bases between. Germline CDR1 SEHNR, CDR2 FQNEAQ (reference sequence). CDR3 sequence (DNA): TGTGCCAGCAGCTTAGAGCCAAACGAGCAGTACTTC. Its protein is CASSLEPNEQYF. Together with reference TRBV7-9 and TRBJ2-7, the CDR3 gives the full variable domain: DTGVSQNPRHKITKRGQNVTFRCDPISEHNRLYWYRQTLGQGPEFLTYFQNEAQLEKSRLLSDRFSAERPKGSFSTLEIQRTEQGDSAMYLCASSLEPNEQYFGPGTRLTVT.

The rearrangement joins TRBV18 to TRBJ1-6; 9 bases map to TRBD1. The length of the CDR3 is 14 residues. CDR1 is KGHSH and CDR2 is LQKENI in the germline V gene. The junction had 2 bases not matched to a gene; V was cut back by 4 bases and J by 7 bases. The CDR3 DNA reads as TGTGCCAGCTCACGGGACAGGGTCAATTCACCCCTCCACTTT. This translates into CASSRDRVNSPLHF.

This clone was counted a single time. The J gene is TRBJ2-5, the V gene TRBV5-4; 8 bases are shared with TRBD1. From germline, CDR1 is SGHNT and CDR2 YYREEE (reference sequence). V was clipped by 3 bases and J by 5 bases; unmatched bases: 6. This CDR3 is 14 amino acids long. CDR3 region: CASSSRTGRETQYF. DNA for the CDR3: TGTGCCAGCAGCTCACGGACAGGGCGGGAGACCCAGTACTTC.

The chain carries TRBV10-3 and TRBJ1-4, with D unclear. V shed 10 bases and J shed 5 bases, with 11 bases lying between them. The length of the CDR3 is 12 residues. Germline V gene sequence: CDR1 ENHRY, CDR2 SYGVKD. CDR3 protein: CATASENEKLFF. The CDR3 region has the DNA TGTGCCACCGCGTCCGAAAATGAAAAACTGTTTTTT.

The rearrangement links TRBV15 to TRBJ1-6; D is perhaps TRBD1 (5 bases). V lost 1 base and J lost 9, with 13 bases in between. This CDR3 has 15 amino acids. Germline-derived CDR1 and CDR2 are LNHNV and YYDKDF (reference sequence). The CDR3 is CATSRVKGRGSPLHF. CDR3 bases: TGTGCCACCAGCAGAGTAAAGGGTAGGGGTTCACCCCTCCACTTT.

This clone appeared once. The J gene is TRBJ2-3, the V gene TRBV6-7; D may be TRBD2 (7 bases). TRBV6-7 is filed as an ORF, its function uncertain. The V end was cut by 5 bases, the J end by 0 bases, with 15 bases between. The length of the CDR3 is 16 residues. The CDR3 loop is CASSLRGGPSTDTQYF. Written as DNA, the CDR3 is TGTGCCAGCAGTCTGAGGGGGGGCCCTAGCACAGATACGCAGTATTTT.